The rows below give T cell receptor beta chains drawn from one sample of a study of shared clonotypes between healthy human individuals. Assay: immunoSEQ multiplex PCR; the TCRdb copy retains only in-frame clones and omits some. This sample carries about 2.1 million clones, about 93% of them seen once, and the ten largest clones take less than 2%. The source material was naive CD8+ T cells from PBMCs. All receptors derive from a man between 18 and 29 years old in good health. Some clones in this sample may be carry-over from other donors' samples. Each CDR3 is given with its conserved first and last residue. The D gene is left open where the match is weak. Clone size is stated in some rows and not others, as once, few, many or a class when expanded.

V: TRBV9; J: TRBJ2-7; D: .; size: .; DNA: TGTGCCAGCAGCGGGATGTCGGGGCGGGAGCAGTACTTC; CDR3: CASSGMSGREQYF
V: TRBV19; J: TRBJ1-1; D: .; size: .; DNA: TGTGCCAGTAGTAGTCACCTTGAAGCTTTCTTT; CDR3: CASSSHLEAFF
V: TRBV7-9; J: TRBJ1-2; D: .; size: .; DNA: TGTGCCAGCAGCCTTTCCCACGACGGCTATGGCTACACCTTC; CDR3: CASSLSHDGYGYTF
V: TRBV27; J: TRBJ1-1; D: .; size: .; DNA: TGTGCCAGCATCCCCACCGGGATGAACACTGAAGCTTTCTTT; CDR3: CASIPTGMNTEAFF
V: TRBV6-6; J: TRBJ2-5; D: .; size: .; DNA: TGTGCCAGCAGTTACGGAGAGACCCAGTACTTC; CDR3: CASSYGETQYF
V: TRBV4-1; J: TRBJ1-2; D: TRBD1; size: .; DNA: TGCGCCACGAGGGGGGACAGGGATAACTATGGCTACACCTTC; CDR3: CATRGDRDNYGYTF
V: TRBV29-1; J: TRBJ2-7; D: .; size: .; DNA: TGCAGCGCCTCAGGGTCCTACGAGCAGTACTTC; CDR3: CSASGSYEQYF
V: TRBV27; J: TRBJ2-7; D: .; size: .; DNA: TGTGCCAGCAGTTTGGGGCAAATCTACGAGCAGTACTTC; CDR3: CASSLGQIYEQYF
V: TRBV30; J: TRBJ1-5; D: TRBD1; size: .; DNA: TGTGCCTGGAGTGGCACAGGGGGCCAGCCCCAGCATTTT; CDR3: CAWSGTGGQPQHF
V: TRBV4-1; J: TRBJ2-7; D: TRBD2; size: .; DNA: TGCGCCAGCAGCCCGATGTTTAGCGGGGCCGCCTACGAGCAGTACTTC; CDR3: CASSPMFSGAAYEQYF
V: TRBV27; J: TRBJ2-1; D: TRBD1; size: .; DNA: TGTGCCAGCAGGGACAGGGGATCGAATGAGCAGTTCTTC; CDR3: CASRDRGSNEQFF
V: TRBV4-2; J: TRBJ2-3; D: TRBD2; size: .; DNA: TGTGCCAGCAGCCAAGACGTAGCGGGAGAGACAGATACGCAGTATTTT; CDR3: CASSQDVAGETDTQYF
V: TRBV5-4; J: TRBJ2-2; D: .; size: .; DNA: TGTGCCAGCAGCTTGGGACACACGAACACCGGGGAGCTGTTTTTT; CDR3: CASSLGHTNTGELFF
V: TRBV28; J: TRBJ1-1; D: .; size: .; DNA: TGTGCCAGCAGTTTGTCGGTTAGGGTCTCCTTCCCTGAAGCTTTCTTT; CDR3: CASSLSVRVSFPEAFF
V: TRBV4-3; J: TRBJ2-1; D: .; size: once; DNA: TGCGCCAGCAGCCAAGAAGAGTTTCGAGGGAGGTACAATGAGCAGTTCTTC; CDR3: CASSQEEFRGRYNEQFF
V: TRBV6-5; J: TRBJ1-1; D: .; size: .; DNA: TGTGCCAGCAGTTACACGTTGGACAGCTTTTACACTGAAGCTTTCTTT; CDR3: CASSYTLDSFYTEAFF
V: TRBV6-5; J: TRBJ2-1; D: .; size: .; DNA: TGTGCCAGCAGCCTGCGAGGGGGAAGTGAGCAGTTCTTC; CDR3: CASSLRGGSEQFF
V: TRBV6-5; J: TRBJ2-3; D: .; size: .; DNA: TGTGCCAGCAGTTACTCGAGACCCCATGCAGATACGCAGTATTTT; CDR3: CASSYSRPHADTQYF
V: TRBV7-9; J: TRBJ1-2; D: .; size: .; DNA: TGTGCCAGCAGCTTTTCGGGGCAGGATGGCTACACCTTC; CDR3: CASSFSGQDGYTF
V: TRBV5-6; J: TRBJ2-1; D: TRBD2; size: .; DNA: TGTGCCAGCAGCTTAAGACTAGCGGGAGTAGGGGAGCAGTTCTTC; CDR3: CASSLRLAGVGEQFF
V: TRBV2; J: TRBJ2-2; D: TRBD2; size: .; DNA: TGTGCCATCCTAAGGGGTAGCGGGAGGGCCGGAACCGGGGAGCTGTTTTTT; CDR3: CAILRGSGRAGTGELFF
V: TRBV6-5; J: TRBJ1-1; D: .; size: few; DNA: TGTGCCAGCAGTTACTCGAACGGCGCTGAAGCTTTCTTT; CDR3: CASSYSNGAEAFF
V: TRBV6-5; J: TRBJ2-5; D: .; size: .; DNA: TGTGCCAGCAGTTCGCGGACCCGGAGCCGGGAGACCCAGTACTTC; CDR3: CASSSRTRSRETQYF
V: TRBV4-3; J: TRBJ2-7; D: .; size: .; DNA: TGCGCCAGCAGCCTGGGAGCATCCTCCTACGAGCAGTACTTC; CDR3: CASSLGASSYEQYF
V: TRBV5-5; J: TRBJ1-2; D: .; size: .; DNA: TGTGCCAGCAGCTTGGGGACAGCCCTTAACTATGGCTACACCTTC; CDR3: CASSLGTALNYGYTF
V: TRBV9; J: TRBJ2-5; D: TRBD2; size: .; DNA: TGTGCCAGCAGCGGTGGACTAGCGGGAGGAGAGACCCAGTACTTC; CDR3: CASSGGLAGGETQYF
V: TRBV14; J: TRBJ2-2; D: .; size: .; DNA: TGTGCCAGCAGCCAAGGCGTCATCGGGGAGCTGTTTTTT; CDR3: CASSQGVIGELFF
V: TRBV7-9; J: TRBJ2-1; D: TRBD1; size: .; DNA: TGTGCCAGCAGCTTAGCCGGGACAGTACAGTTCTTC; CDR3: CASSLAGTVQFF
V: TRBV27; J: TRBJ2-1; D: TRBD2; size: .; DNA: TGTGCCAGCAGTTCCGGACTAGTTTCCCTAGTTGAGCAGTTCTTC; CDR3: CASSSGLVSLVEQFF
V: TRBV14; J: TRBJ2-7; D: .; size: once; DNA: TGTGCCAGCAGCCAAGAGATGGGCCGCGCCTACCACGAGCAGTACTTC; CDR3: CASSQEMGRAYHEQYF
V: TRBV10-2; J: TRBJ2-6; D: .; size: .; DNA: TGCGCCAGCACCGCCGGGGCCAACGTCCTGACTTTC; CDR3: CASTAGANVLTF
V: TRBV11-2; J: TRBJ2-1; D: TRBD2; size: .; DNA: TGTGCCAGCAGCTTCAGCGGGAGCGGGGTTGAGCAGTTCTTC; CDR3: CASSFSGSGVEQFF
V: TRBV7-9; J: TRBJ1-2; D: .; size: .; DNA: TGTGCCAGCAGCCCGGCTGCGGGACTCTATGGCTACACCTTC; CDR3: CASSPAAGLYGYTF
V: TRBV28; J: TRBJ1-3; D: .; size: few; DNA: TGTGCCAGCAGATTTCACTCTGGAAACACCATATATTTT; CDR3: CASRFHSGNTIYF
V: TRBV7-9; J: TRBJ2-7; D: TRBD1; size: .; DNA: TGTGCCAGCAGCCCAGGGGGCGCCAGGGTGCTCTACGAGCAGTACTTC; CDR3: CASSPGGARVLYEQYF
V: TRBV19; J: TRBJ2-7; D: TRBD1; size: .; DNA: TGTGCCAGTCGATTGGGACAGGTCGGGGCGAACTACGAGCAGTACTTC; CDR3: CASRLGQVGANYEQYF
V: TRBV11-3; J: TRBJ1-1; D: .; size: few; DNA: TGTGCCAGCAGCTTAGGTCCAGGGCAAACTGAAGCTTTCTTT; CDR3: CASSLGPGQTEAFF
V: TRBV6-5; J: TRBJ2-3; D: .; size: .; DNA: TGTGCCAGCAGTTATGGGGAGGGCACAGATACGCAGTATTTT; CDR3: CASSYGEGTDTQYF
V: TRBV7-9; J: TRBJ2-7; D: .; size: once; DNA: TGTGCCAGCAGCCCTGGGCAGGGGCGCTCCTACGAGCAGTACTTC; CDR3: CASSPGQGRSYEQYF
V: TRBV19; J: TRBJ1-2; D: TRBD1; size: .; DNA: TGTGCCAGTAGTAAAGCGGGACAGAGCTATGGCTACACCTTC; CDR3: CASSKAGQSYGYTF
V: TRBV5-4; J: TRBJ2-5; D: TRBD1; size: .; DNA: TGTGCCAGCAGCCTGAAGGGACAGGGGGCGGCTAAGGGGACCCAGTACTTC; CDR3: CASSLKGQGAAKGTQYF